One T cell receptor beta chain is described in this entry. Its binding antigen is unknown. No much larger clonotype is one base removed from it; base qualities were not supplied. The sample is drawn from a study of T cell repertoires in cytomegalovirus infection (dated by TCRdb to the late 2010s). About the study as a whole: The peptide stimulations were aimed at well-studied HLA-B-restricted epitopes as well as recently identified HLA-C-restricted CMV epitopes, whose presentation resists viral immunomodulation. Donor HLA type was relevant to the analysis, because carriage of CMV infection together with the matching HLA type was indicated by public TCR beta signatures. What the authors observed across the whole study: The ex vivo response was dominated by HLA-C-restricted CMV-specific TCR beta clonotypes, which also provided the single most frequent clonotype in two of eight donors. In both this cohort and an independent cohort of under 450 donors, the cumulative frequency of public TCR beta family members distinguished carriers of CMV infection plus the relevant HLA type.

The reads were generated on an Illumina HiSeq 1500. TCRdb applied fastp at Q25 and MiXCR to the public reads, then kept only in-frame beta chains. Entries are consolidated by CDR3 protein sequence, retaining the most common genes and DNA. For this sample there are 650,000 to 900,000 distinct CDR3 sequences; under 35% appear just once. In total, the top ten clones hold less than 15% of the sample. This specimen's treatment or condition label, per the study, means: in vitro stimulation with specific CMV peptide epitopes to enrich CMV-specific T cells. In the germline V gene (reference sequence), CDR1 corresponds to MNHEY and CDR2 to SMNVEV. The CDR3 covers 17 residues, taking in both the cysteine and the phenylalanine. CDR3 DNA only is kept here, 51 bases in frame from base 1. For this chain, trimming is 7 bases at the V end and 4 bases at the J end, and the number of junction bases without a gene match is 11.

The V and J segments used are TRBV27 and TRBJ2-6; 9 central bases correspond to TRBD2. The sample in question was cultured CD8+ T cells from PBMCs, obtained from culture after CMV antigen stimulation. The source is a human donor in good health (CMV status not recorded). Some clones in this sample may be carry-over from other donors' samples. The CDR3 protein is CASKASGAAEGANVLTF. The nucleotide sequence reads TGTGCCAGCAAGGCTAGCGGGGCCGCGGAAGGGGCCAACGTCCTGACTTTC.